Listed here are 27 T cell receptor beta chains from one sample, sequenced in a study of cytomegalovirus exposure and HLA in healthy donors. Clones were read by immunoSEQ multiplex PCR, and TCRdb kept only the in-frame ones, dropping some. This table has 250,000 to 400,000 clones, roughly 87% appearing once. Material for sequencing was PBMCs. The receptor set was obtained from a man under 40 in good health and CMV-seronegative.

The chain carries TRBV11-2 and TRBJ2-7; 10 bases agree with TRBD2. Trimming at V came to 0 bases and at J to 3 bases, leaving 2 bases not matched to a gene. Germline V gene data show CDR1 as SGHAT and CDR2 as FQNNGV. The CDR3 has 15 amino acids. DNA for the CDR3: TGTGCCAGCAGCTTAGAACTAGCGGGGAACTACGAGCAGTACTTC. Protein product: CASSLELAGNYEQYF. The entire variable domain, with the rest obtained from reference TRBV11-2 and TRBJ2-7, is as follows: EAGVAQSPRYKIIEKRQSVAFWCNPISGHATLYWYQQILGQGPKLLIQFQNNGVVDDSQLPKDRFSAERLKGVDSTLKIQPAKLEDSAVYLCASSLELAGNYEQYFGPGTRLTVT.

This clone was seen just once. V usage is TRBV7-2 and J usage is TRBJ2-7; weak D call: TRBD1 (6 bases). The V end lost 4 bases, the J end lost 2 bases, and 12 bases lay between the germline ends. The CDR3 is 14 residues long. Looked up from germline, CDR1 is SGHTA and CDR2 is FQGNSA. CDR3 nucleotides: TGTGCCAGCAGCTGGCAGGGGTCGGCCTACGAGCAGTACTTC. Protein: CASSWQGSAYEQYF.

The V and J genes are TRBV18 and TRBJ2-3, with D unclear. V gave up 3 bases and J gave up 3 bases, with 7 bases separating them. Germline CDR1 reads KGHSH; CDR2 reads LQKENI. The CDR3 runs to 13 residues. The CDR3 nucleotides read TGTGCCAGCTCACCTCCAGTTACAGATACGCAGTATTTT. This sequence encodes CASSPPVTDTQYF. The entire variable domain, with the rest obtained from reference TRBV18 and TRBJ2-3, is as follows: NAGVMQNPRHLVRRRGQEARLRCSPMKGHSHVYWYRQLPEEGLKFMVYLQKENIIDESGMPKERFSAEFPKEGPSILRIQQVVRGDSAAYFCASSPPVTDTQYFGPGTRLTVL.

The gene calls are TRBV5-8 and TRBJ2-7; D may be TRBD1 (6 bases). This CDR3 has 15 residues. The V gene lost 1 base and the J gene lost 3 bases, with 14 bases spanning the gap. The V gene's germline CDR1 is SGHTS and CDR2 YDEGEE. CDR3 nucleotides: TGTGCCAGCAGCTTGCGGTCGGGACAACTCTACGAGCAGTACTTC. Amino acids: CASSLRSGQLYEQYF.

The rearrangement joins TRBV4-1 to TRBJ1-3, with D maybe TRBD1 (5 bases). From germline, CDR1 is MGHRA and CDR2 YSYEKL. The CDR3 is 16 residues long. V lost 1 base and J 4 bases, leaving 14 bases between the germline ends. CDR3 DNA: TGCGCCAGCAGCCAAGTTGGCGGGGGGTTCGGAAACACCATATATTTT. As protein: CASSQVGGGFGNTIYF.

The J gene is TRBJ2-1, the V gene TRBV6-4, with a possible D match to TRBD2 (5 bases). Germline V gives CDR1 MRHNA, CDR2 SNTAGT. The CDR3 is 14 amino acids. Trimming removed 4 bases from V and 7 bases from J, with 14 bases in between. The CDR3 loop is CASSASGGVNEQFF. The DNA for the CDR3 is TGTGCCAGCAGTGCCAGCGGAGGCGTGAATGAGCAGTTCTTC.

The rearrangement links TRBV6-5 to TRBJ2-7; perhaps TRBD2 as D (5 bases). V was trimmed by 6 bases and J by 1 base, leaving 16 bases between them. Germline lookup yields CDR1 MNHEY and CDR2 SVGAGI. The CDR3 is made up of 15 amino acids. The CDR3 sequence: CASSFASGGSYEQYF. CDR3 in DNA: TGTGCCAGCAGCTTCGCCAGCGGAGGATCCTACGAGCAGTACTTC.

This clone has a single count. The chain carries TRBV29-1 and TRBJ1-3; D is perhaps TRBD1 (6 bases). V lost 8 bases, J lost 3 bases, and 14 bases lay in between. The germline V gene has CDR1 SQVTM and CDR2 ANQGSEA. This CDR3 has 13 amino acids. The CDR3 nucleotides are TGCAGCCATACAGGGAAAGATGGAAACACCATATATTTT. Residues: CSHTGKDGNTIYF.

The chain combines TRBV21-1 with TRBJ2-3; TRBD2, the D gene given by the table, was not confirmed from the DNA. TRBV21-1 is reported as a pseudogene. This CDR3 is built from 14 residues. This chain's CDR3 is CASSKGFYTDTQYF. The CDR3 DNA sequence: TGTGCCAGCAGCAAAGGGTTCTACACAGATACGCAGTATTTT.

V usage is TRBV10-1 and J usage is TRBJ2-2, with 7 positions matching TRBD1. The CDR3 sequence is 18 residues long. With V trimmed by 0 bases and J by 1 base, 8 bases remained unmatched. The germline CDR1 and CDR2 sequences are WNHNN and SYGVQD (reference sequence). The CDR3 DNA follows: TGCGCCAGCAGTGAGTCGAGAGGCAGGACAGGGAACACCGGGGAGCTGTTTTTT. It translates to CASSESRGRTGNTGELFF.

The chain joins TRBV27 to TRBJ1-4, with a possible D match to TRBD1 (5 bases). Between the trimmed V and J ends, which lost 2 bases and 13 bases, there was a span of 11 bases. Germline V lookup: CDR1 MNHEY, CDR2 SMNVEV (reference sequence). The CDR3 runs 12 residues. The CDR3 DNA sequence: TGTGCCAGCAGTTTACTCCAGGGAAGACTGTTTTTT. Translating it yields CASSLLQGRLFF.

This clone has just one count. The CDR3 nucleotides read TGCGCCAGCAGTCTATGGAGGGGGCGCGACACTGAAGCTTTCTTT. It yields the protein CASSLWRGRDTEAFF. The J gene is TRBJ1-1, the V gene TRBV5-1; 7 nucleotides match TRBD1. The junction had 10 bases not matched to a gene; V was cut back by 5 bases and J by 3 bases. From germline, CDR1 is SGHRS and CDR2 YFSETQ. The length of the CDR3 is 15 residues. Based on the CDR3 plus reference TRBV5-1 and TRBJ1-1, the full variable domain is KAGVTQTPRYLIKTRGQQVTLSCSPISGHRSVSWYQQTPGQGLQFLFEYFSETQRNKGNFPGRFSGRQFSNSRSEMNVSTLELGDSALYLCASSLWRGRDTEAFFGQGTRLTVV.

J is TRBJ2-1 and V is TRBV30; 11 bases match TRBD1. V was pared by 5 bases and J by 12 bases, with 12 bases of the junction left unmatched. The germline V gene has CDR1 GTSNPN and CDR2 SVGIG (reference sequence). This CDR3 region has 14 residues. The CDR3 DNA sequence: TGTGCCTGGGGAGTCCGGGACAGGGGGTCCCCGCAGTTCTTC. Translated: CAWGVRDRGSPQFF.

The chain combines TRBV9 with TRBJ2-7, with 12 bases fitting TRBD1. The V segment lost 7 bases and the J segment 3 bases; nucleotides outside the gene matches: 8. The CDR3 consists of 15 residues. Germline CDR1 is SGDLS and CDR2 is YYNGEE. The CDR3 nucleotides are TGTGCCAGCGCGGGTGGGACAGGGGGCTTCTACGAGCAGTACTTC. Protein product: CASAGGTGGFYEQYF.

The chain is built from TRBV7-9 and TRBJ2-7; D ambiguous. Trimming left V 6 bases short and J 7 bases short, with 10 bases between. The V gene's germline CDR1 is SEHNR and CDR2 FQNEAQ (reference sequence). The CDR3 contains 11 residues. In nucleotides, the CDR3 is TGTGCCAGCAGACCCCTTCGGGAGCAGTACTTC. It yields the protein CASRPLREQYF.

The CDR3 region is CASSVSGGAYEQFF. The CDR3 region has the DNA TGTGCCAGCAGCGTTAGCGGGGGGGCATATGAGCAGTTCTTC. The chain employs TRBV9 and TRBJ2-1; 11 bases align to TRBD2. CDR1 is SGDLS, CDR2 YYNGEE, per germline. Losses at the gene ends were 2 bases for V and 8 bases for J; bases not matched to a gene: 3. There are 14 residues in the CDR3.

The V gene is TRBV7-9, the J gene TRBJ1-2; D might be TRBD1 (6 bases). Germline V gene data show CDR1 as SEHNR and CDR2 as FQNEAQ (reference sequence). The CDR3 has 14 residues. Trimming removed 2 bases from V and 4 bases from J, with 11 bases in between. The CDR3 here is CASSLTDRSYGYTF. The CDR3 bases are TGTGCCAGCAGCTTAACTGACAGGAGCTATGGCTACACCTTC.

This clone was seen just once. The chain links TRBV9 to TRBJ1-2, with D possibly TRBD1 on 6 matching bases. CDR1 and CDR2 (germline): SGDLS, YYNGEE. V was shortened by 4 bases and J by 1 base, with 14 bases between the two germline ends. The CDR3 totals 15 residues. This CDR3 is CASSPRGGLNYGYTF. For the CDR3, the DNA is TGTGCCAGCAGCCCCCGCGGGGGCCTTAACTATGGCTACACCTTC. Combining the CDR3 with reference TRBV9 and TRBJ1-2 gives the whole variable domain DSGVTQTPKHLITATGQRVTLRCSPRSGDLSVYWYQQSLDQGLQFLIQYYNGEERAKGNILERFSAQQFPDLHSELNLSSLELGDSALYFCASSPRGGLNYGYTFGSGTRLTVV.

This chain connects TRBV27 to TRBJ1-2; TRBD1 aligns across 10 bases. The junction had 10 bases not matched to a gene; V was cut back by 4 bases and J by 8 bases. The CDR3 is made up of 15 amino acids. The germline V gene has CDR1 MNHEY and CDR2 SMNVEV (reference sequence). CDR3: CASSSPGQGSEGYTF. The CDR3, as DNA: TGTGCCAGCAGTTCCCCGGGACAGGGGTCCGAGGGCTACACCTTC.

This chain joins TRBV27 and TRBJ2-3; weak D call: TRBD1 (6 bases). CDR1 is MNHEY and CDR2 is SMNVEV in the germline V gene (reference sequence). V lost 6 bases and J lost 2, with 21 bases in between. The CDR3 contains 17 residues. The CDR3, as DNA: TGTGCCAGCAGACCCGAAACAGGGACGTGGAACACAGATACGCAGTATTTT. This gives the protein CASRPETGTWNTDTQYF.

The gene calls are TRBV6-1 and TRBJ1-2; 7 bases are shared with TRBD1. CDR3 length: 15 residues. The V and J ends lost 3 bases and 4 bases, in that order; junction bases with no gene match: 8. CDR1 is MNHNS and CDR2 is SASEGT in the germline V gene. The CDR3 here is CASSDQTTGSYGYTF. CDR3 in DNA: TGTGCCAGCAGTGACCAAACGACAGGGAGCTATGGCTACACCTTC.

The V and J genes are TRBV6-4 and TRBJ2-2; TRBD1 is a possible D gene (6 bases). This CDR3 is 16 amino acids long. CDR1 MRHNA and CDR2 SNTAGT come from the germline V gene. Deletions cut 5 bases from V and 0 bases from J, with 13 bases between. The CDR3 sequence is CASSYWDNPNTGELFF. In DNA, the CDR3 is TGTGCCAGCAGTTACTGGGACAATCCGAACACCGGGGAGCTGTTTTTT.

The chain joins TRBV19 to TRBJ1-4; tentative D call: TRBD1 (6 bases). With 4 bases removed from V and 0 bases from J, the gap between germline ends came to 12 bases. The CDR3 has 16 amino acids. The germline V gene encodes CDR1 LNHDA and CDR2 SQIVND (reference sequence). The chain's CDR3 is CASSTTSGATNEKLFF. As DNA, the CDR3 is TGTGCCAGTAGTACAACTTCAGGGGCAACTAATGAAAAACTGTTTTTT.

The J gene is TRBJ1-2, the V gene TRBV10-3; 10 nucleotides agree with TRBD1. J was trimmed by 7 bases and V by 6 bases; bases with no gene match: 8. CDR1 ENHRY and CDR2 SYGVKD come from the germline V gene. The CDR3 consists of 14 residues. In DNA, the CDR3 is TGTGCCATCAGCGGGACAGGGGATGTCGGTGGCTACACCTTC. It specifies CAISGTGDVGGYTF.

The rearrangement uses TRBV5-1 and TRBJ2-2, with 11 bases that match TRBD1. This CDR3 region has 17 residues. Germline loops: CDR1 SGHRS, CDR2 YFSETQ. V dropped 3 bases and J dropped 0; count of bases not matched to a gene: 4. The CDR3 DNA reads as TGCGCCAGCAGCTACCGGACAGGGGGCTCGAACACCGGGGAGCTGTTTTTT. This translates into CASSYRTGGSNTGELFF.

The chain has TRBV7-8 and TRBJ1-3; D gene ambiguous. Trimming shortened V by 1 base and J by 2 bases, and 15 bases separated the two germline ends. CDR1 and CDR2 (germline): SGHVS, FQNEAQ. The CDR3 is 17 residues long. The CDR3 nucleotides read TGTGCCAGCAGCTTAGGGTCCCCGGGTAACCCTGGAAACACCATATATTTT. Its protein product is CASSLGSPGNPGNTIYF. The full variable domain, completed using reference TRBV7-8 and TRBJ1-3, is GAGVSQSPRYKVAKRGQDVALRCDPISGHVSLFWYQQALGQGPEFLTYFQNEAQLDKSGLPSDRFFAERPEGSVSTLKIQRTQQEDSAVYLCASSLGSPGNPGNTIYFGEGSWLTVV.

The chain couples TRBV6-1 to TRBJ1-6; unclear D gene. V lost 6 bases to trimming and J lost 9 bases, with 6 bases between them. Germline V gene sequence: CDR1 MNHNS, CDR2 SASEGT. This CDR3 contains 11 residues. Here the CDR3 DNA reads TGTGCCAGCAGAGAGGGTTCACCCCTCCACTTT. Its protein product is CASREGSPLHF.